The 3 T cell receptor beta chains presented below share a single source sample, sequenced in a study of graft-versus-host responses after intestinal transplantation. Using immunoSEQ multiplex PCR, the repertoire was profiled, and TCRdb retains in-frame clones only, with some absent. The table lists tens of thousands of clones, 80% to 95% of them singletons, with roughly 0.72% in the top ten. The sequencing used PBMCs, collected 98 days after intestinal transplantation. The receptor source for this set is a human patient who received an intestinal transplant, so some T cells may come from the graft donor.

V and J are TRBV27 and TRBJ2-1, with a tentative D call TRBD1 (6 bases). Between the trimmed V and J ends, which lost 5 bases and 1 base, there was a span of 15 bases. CDR3 length equals 16 residues. Germline V gene sequence: CDR1 MNHEY, CDR2 SMNVEV (reference sequence). DNA for the CDR3: TGTGCCAGCAGTCCCTTAGAAGGGGGATCCTACAATGAGCAGTTCTTC. Amino acids: CASSPLEGGSYNEQFF.

This chain joins TRBV19 and TRBJ1-5; D is undetermined. CDR3 size: 15 residues. V was cut by 2 bases and J by 4 bases, with 12 bases left in between. Germline lookup yields CDR1 LNHDA and CDR2 SQIVND (reference sequence). CDR3 region: CASSISGVGNQPQHF. DNA for the CDR3: TGTGCCAGTAGTATATCCGGGGTAGGTAATCAGCCCCAGCATTTT. Full variable domain (outside the CDR3, taken from reference TRBV19 and TRBJ1-5): DGGITQSPKYLFRKEGQNVTLSCEQNLNHDAMYWYRQDPGQGLRLIYYSQIVNDFQKGDIAEGYSVSREKKESFPLTVTSAQKNPTAFYLCASSISGVGNQPQHFGDGTRLSIL.

The chain couples TRBV2 to TRBJ2-1; D gene ambiguous. Germline loops: CDR1 SNHLY, CDR2 FYNNEI. Trimming cost V 2 bases and J 8 bases, with 10 bases left between them. The CDR3 totals 13 residues. The CDR3 nucleotides read TGTGCCAGCAGTGAATCCATGCTCGATGAGCAGTTCTTC. It yields the protein CASSESMLDEQFF.